The 18 T cell receptor beta chains given below trace back to one sample, sequenced in a study of cytomegalovirus exposure and HLA in healthy donors. A multiplex PCR was run with 60 Vbeta primers and 13 Jbeta primers. The data were produced by immunoSEQ multiplex PCR, yet TCRdb's version contains in-frame clones alone and is incomplete. The sample has tens of thousands of clones, less than 70% seen once. What was sequenced was PBMCs. The receptors were gathered from a human donor in good health.

The rearrangement links TRBV7-2 to TRBJ2-5; D gene ambiguous. V lost 5 bases and J lost 3, with 7 bases in between. CDR1 and CDR2 (germline): SGHTA, FQGNSA. This CDR3 has 12 amino acids. CDR3 nucleotide sequence: TGTGCCAGCAGCCCTCTAGAAGAGACCCAGTACTTC. This sequence encodes CASSPLEETQYF.

The V gene is TRBV7-2, the J gene TRBJ2-7; the match to TRBD2 covers 9 bases. Germline-derived CDR1 and CDR2 are SGHTA and FQGNSA. With 2 bases clipped from V and 9 bases from J, the junction kept 2 bases outside the gene matches. The CDR3 totals 12 residues. The CDR3 is CASSLLAGTQYF. The CDR3 coding sequence is TGTGCCAGCAGCTTACTAGCGGGGACGCAGTACTTC.

This sequence joins TRBV5-5 and TRBJ2-7, with 7 bases lining up with TRBD1. Trimming at V came to 5 bases and at J to 0 bases, leaving 8 bases not matched to a gene. CDR3 size: 15 residues. CDR1 and CDR2 (germline): SGHKS, YYEKEE (reference sequence). CDR3 sequence (DNA): TGTGCCAGCAGTTTCAGACAGGGTAGCTCCTACGAGCAGTACTTC. Its translation is CASSFRQGSSYEQYF.

This clone was recorded a few times. V is TRBV6-6 and J is TRBJ1-5, with D perhaps matching TRBD1 (6 bases). V lost 8 bases to trimming and J lost 5 bases, with 13 bases between them. Per the germline V gene, CDR1 is MNHNY and CDR2 is SVGAGI (reference sequence). The CDR3 length is 13 residues. The CDR3 loop is CASLGGRDQPQHF. For the CDR3, the DNA is TGTGCCAGCTTAGGGGGGAGGGATCAGCCCCAGCATTTT.

V and J are TRBV9 and TRBJ2-7; 7 bases map to TRBD2. The CDR3 is 13 residues long. CDR1 is SGDLS and CDR2 is YYNGEE in the germline V gene. J gave up 5 bases and V 4 bases, and 6 bases lay outside the gene matches. As DNA, the CDR3 is TGTGCCAGCAGCCCCCGGGGGGTCCACGAGCAGTACTTC. Translation gives CASSPRGVHEQYF.

The chain uses TRBV5-1 and TRBJ1-1; D is possibly TRBD1 (5 bases). V lost 4 bases, J lost 3 bases, and 16 bases lay in between. Germline-derived CDR1 and CDR2 are SGHRS and YFSETQ. This CDR3 spans 15 amino acids. Here the CDR3 DNA reads TGCGCCAGCAGCCCTGGGGGGTTTGAGGACACTGAAGCTTTCTTT. It yields the protein CASSPGGFEDTEAFF.

V usage is TRBV27 and J usage is TRBJ2-6, with D tentatively TRBD1 (5 bases). V lost 3 bases and J lost 0, with 15 bases in between. The germline CDR1 and CDR2 sequences are MNHEY and SMNVEV (reference sequence). The CDR3 totals 18 residues. CDR3 sequence (DNA): TGTGCCAGCAGTTTCAAGGGGTTCTCCCTCTCTGGGGCCAACGTCCTGACTTTC. The encoded protein is CASSFKGFSLSGANVLTF.

A few counts support this clone. The gene calls are TRBV2 and TRBJ1-2; D not certain. The CDR3 is 13 residues long. The V end was cut by 2 bases, the J end by 6 bases, with 10 bases between. Germline V gene sequence: CDR1 SNHLY, CDR2 FYNNEI. CDR3 protein: CASSENRGDGYTF. CDR3 in DNA: TGTGCCAGCAGTGAAAACCGGGGTGATGGCTACACCTTC.

This clone turned up a few times. The DNA is left out, because the CDR3 cannot be placed on it with certainty; the CDR3 is given as TCRdb lists it. This chain joins TRBV6-1 and TRBJ1-2; the table's D call, TRBD1, was not checked against the DNA. CDR1 is MNHNS, CDR2 SASEGT, per germline. Both ends counted, the CDR3 spans 17 residues. The CDR3 is CASSERSFGQGIGGYPF.

This sequence joins TRBV5-6 and TRBJ2-7; 8 bases map to TRBD1. The germline gives CDR1 SGHDT, CDR2 YYEEEE. With V trimmed by 2 bases and J by 1 base, 8 bases remained unmatched. The CDR3 runs 16 residues. CDR3 region: CASSFRTGSRSYEQYF. DNA of the CDR3: TGTGCCAGCAGCTTTCGGACAGGGTCGAGGTCCTACGAGCAGTACTTC. The full variable domain, in which reference TRBV5-6 and TRBJ2-7 provide the parts outside the CDR3, is DAGVTQSPTHLIKTRGQQVTLRCSPKSGHDTVSWYQQALGQGPQFIFQYYEEEERQRGNFPDRFSGHQFPNYSSELNVNALLLGDSALYLCASSFRTGSRSYEQYFGPGTRLTVT.

The chain recombines TRBV30 with TRBJ1-1; D gene ambiguous. This CDR3 spans 13 amino acids. The V end lost 7 bases, the J end lost 4 bases, and 16 bases lay between the germline ends. Germline V gene data show CDR1 as GTSNPN and CDR2 as SVGIG (reference sequence). In DNA, the CDR3 is TGTGCCTCGGAACTAGGGAAGGGCACTGAAGCTTTCTTT. This sequence encodes CASELGKGTEAFF.

The V gene is TRBV6-1, the J gene TRBJ2-2, with 7 bases identical to TRBD1. V lost 4 bases to trimming and J lost 0 bases; unmatched junction nucleotides: 5. The CDR3 loop spans 16 amino acids. Germline CDR1 reads MNHNS; CDR2 reads SASEGT. The CDR3 DNA reads as TGTGCCAGCAGTGGACTGACAGGGCCGAACACCGGGGAGCTGTTTTTT. Encoded protein: CASSGLTGPNTGELFF.

J is TRBJ2-3 and V is TRBV28; the match to TRBD2 covers 12 bases. Unmatched junction bases numbered 1, after V lost 3 bases and J lost 6 bases. The germline gives CDR1 MDHEN, CDR2 SYDVKM. The CDR3 has 14 amino acids. CDR3 nucleotides: TGTGCCAGCAGTTTTACTAGCGGGGGGGATACGCAGTATTTT. Translating gives CASSFTSGGDTQYF.

The chain combines TRBV6-1 with TRBJ2-7; the D gene is possibly TRBD2 (6 bases). Trimming removed 4 bases from V and 6 bases from J, with 10 bases in between. This CDR3 comprises 12 residues. Germline V gene data show CDR1 as MNHNS and CDR2 as SASEGT. The DNA for the CDR3 is TGTGCCAGCAGTGCAACGGGGGTCGAGCAGTACTTC. Translation gives CASSATGVEQYF.

The V and J genes are TRBV7-9 and TRBJ1-1; D is possibly TRBD1 (6 bases). Germline V gene lookup returns CDR1 SEHNR and CDR2 FQNEAQ (reference sequence). V lost 4 bases and J lost 5, with 17 bases in between. The length of the CDR3 is 15 residues. Here the CDR3 DNA reads TGTGCCAGCAGCTCCCCGGCCAGGGGTGTAACTGAAGCTTTCTTT. It codes for CASSSPARGVTEAFF.

The rearrangement uses TRBV30 and TRBJ2-5; 8 positions agree with TRBD2. There are 16 residues in the CDR3. CDR1 and CDR2 from the germline V gene are GTSNPN and SVGIG (reference sequence). Trimming took 2 bases from V and 4 from J; bases not matched to a gene: 12. CDR3 region: CAWSHTGTRGSETQYF. In nucleotides, the CDR3 is TGTGCCTGGAGTCATACCGGGACTAGGGGCTCAGAGACCCAGTACTTC.

The chain employs TRBV5-4 and TRBJ2-7; TRBD1 agrees at 9 bases. There are 15 residues in the CDR3. V was pared by 4 bases and J by 2 bases, with 7 bases of the junction left unmatched. Germline loops: CDR1 SGHNT, CDR2 YYREEE (reference sequence). The CDR3 DNA reads as TGTGCCAGCAGCCTACAGGGGGCAGGGACCTACGAGCAGTACTTC. Its translation: CASSLQGAGTYEQYF.

In its sample, this clone was seen a few times. The chain recombines TRBV5-1 with TRBJ1-2, with 10 positions matching TRBD1. The ends lost 4 bases at V and 6 bases at J; junction bases unmatched: 3. CDR1 is SGHRS, CDR2 YFSETQ, per germline. The CDR3 loop spans 13 amino acids. The DNA for the CDR3 is TGCGCCAGCAGCCGGACAGGGGGGAATGGCTACACCTTC. It encodes CASSRTGGNGYTF.